One and the same sample provided the 27 T cell receptor beta chains below, sequenced in a study of CXCR3-negative and CXCR3-positive naive CD8 T cells. TRB cDNA was prepared as libraries by UMI-labeled 5' RACE. From its re-call of the 5' RACE reads, TCRdb lists each CDR3 protein once, without DNA. The sample data list approximately 52,000 distinct CDR3 sequences. The specimen sequenced was memory CD8+ T cells from blood. The receptors originated from a human donor in good health. Some clones in this sample may be carry-over from other donors' samples.

This chain joins TRBV10-3 and TRBJ2-2; TCRdb returns TRBD1, unconfirmable since there is no DNA. CDR1 and CDR2 (germline): ENHRY, SYGVKD. There are 15 residues in the CDR3. CDR3 sequence: CATKPGQINTGELFF.

The chain is built from TRBV28 and TRBJ1-2; there is no DNA to check the TCRdb D call of TRBD1. The CDR3 has 13 residues. In germline, CDR1 is MDHEN, CDR2 SYDVKM. CDR3 region: CASSPLTGDGYTF.

The chain uses TRBV5-1 and TRBJ2-3; TCRdb selects TRBD1, and the lack of DNA leaves this call unchecked. CDR1 is SGHRS, CDR2 YFSETQ, per germline. This CDR3 region has 15 residues. The CDR3 reads CASSLAAGAADTQYF.

This chain connects TRBV28 to TRBJ2-1; lacking DNA, the TRBD2 call made by TCRdb goes unchecked. Germline V gives CDR1 MDHEN, CDR2 SYDVKM. This CDR3 has 14 amino acids. The CDR3 loop is CASRLAGDRNEQFF.

This chain joins TRBV7-8 and TRBJ2-5. In germline, CDR1 is SGHVS, CDR2 FQNEAQ. The CDR3 is made up of 14 amino acids. The CDR3 protein is CASTKSQIQETQYF.

This chain links TRBV9 with TRBJ1-3. Germline-derived CDR1 and CDR2 are SGDLS and YYNGEE. CDR3 length equals 13 residues. The chain's CDR3 is CASKQNSGNTIYF.

J is TRBJ2-3 and V is TRBV28; as DNA is missing, the TRBD1 call by TCRdb cannot be tested. This CDR3 has 13 residues. Per germline, CDR1 MDHEN and CDR2 SYDVKM. This chain's CDR3 is CASSPGPTDTQYF.

The V gene is TRBV20-1, the J gene TRBJ2-3; TCRdb outputs TRBD2, but without DNA this stays unchecked. The CDR3 sequence is 17 residues long. From germline, CDR1 is DFQATT and CDR2 SNEGSKA (reference sequence). CDR3 sequence: CSATLGTSRTIADTQYF.

This CDR3 reads CASSSDQGYESFLRQYF. The chain couples TRBV28 to TRBJ2-7; TCRdb returns TRBD1, unconfirmable since there is no DNA. Germline values: CDR1 MDHEN, CDR2 SYDVKM. This CDR3 comprises 17 residues.

The chain recombines TRBV7-6 with TRBJ2-5; TCRdb's D call of TRBD2 is untestable without DNA. The V gene's germline CDR1 is SGHVS and CDR2 FNYEAQ. The CDR3 consists of 15 residues. CDR3 residues: CASSPTGTPHETQYF.

This sequence joins TRBV6-5 and TRBJ1-2; TCRdb lists TRBD1, though no DNA is available to test this call. Germline CDR1 and CDR2: MNHEY and SVGAGI. The CDR3 is 15 residues long. The CDR3 here is CASSPGQGNIYGYTF.

This chain joins TRBV6-6 and TRBJ2-4. Germline V lookup: CDR1 MNHNY, CDR2 SVGAGI (reference sequence). The CDR3 has 14 residues. CDR3 loop: CASSYSGRLNIQYF.

CDR3 loop: CASSTGADTKYF. The chain uses TRBV6-6 and TRBJ2-3. The CDR3 sequence is 12 residues long. The V gene's germline CDR1 is MNHNY and CDR2 SVGAGI (reference sequence).

The chain combines TRBV7-8 with TRBJ2-7; without DNA, the TCRdb call of TRBD1 cannot be checked. The CDR3 is 15 residues long. Looked up from germline, CDR1 is SGHVS and CDR2 is FQNEAQ. CDR3 in amino acids: CASSPYTGPSYEQYF.

The chain joins TRBV5-4 to TRBJ2-1; TCRdb calls TRBD2, which cannot be checked without DNA. CDR3 length: 11 residues. Per germline, CDR1 SGHNT and CDR2 YYREEE (reference sequence). The chain's CDR3 is CASRSARGQFF.

V is TRBV5-1 and J is TRBJ2-1. Germline CDR1 and CDR2: SGHRS and YFSETQ. The CDR3 is 14 amino acids. CDR3 in amino acids: CASRDEIFSNEQFF.

This sequence joins TRBV5-6 and TRBJ2-7; TCRdb calls TRBD1, which cannot be checked without DNA. The CDR3 covers 13 residues. Germline loops: CDR1 SGHDT, CDR2 YYEEEE. The CDR3 sequence is CASSAGTGYEQYF.

The chain links TRBV5-1 to TRBJ1-1; TCRdb calls TRBD1, which cannot be checked without DNA. CDR1 is SGHRS and CDR2 is YFSETQ in the germline V gene. The CDR3 consists of 17 residues. CDR3 protein: CASSLSFSPGTLTEAFF.

The chain employs TRBV28 and TRBJ1-1; lacking DNA, the TRBD1 call made by TCRdb goes unchecked. The CDR3 sequence is 13 residues long. CDR1 MDHEN and CDR2 SYDVKM come from the germline V gene. The CDR3 spells CASSPGVNTEAFF.

The chain has TRBV4-1 and TRBJ2-1. Germline lookup yields CDR1 MGHRA and CDR2 YSYEKL. The CDR3 extends over 13 amino acids. The CDR3 sequence: CASSQVQDSEQFF.

The chain carries TRBV4-3 and TRBJ2-5; the D call of TRBD1 rests on TCRdb alone, since no DNA is present to check it. The CDR3 is made up of 13 amino acids. Per germline, CDR1 LGHNA and CDR2 YSLEER. The chain's CDR3 is CASSPGVAETQYF.

This chain joins TRBV19 and TRBJ2-7. The CDR3 runs to 13 residues. Germline V gene sequence: CDR1 LNHDA, CDR2 SQIVND (reference sequence). The CDR3 loop reads CASSIGNSYEQYF.

The chain recombines TRBV29-1 with TRBJ2-2; absent DNA, TCRdb's TRBD2 call cannot be checked. Per germline, CDR1 SQVTM and CDR2 ANQGSEA. CDR3 length equals 13 residues. CDR3 loop: CTLREENTGELFF.

This chain uses TRBV15 with TRBJ1-1; TCRdb indicates TRBD1, and absent DNA this call remains unverified. Germline V gene lookup returns CDR1 LNHNV and CDR2 YYDKDF (reference sequence). The CDR3 covers 13 residues. CDR3 in amino acids: CATSRDRGSEAFF.

The gene calls are TRBV27 and TRBJ2-1; the TCRdb D gene call, TRBD1, has no DNA to confirm it. CDR1 is MNHEY, CDR2 SMNVEV, per germline (reference sequence). The length of the CDR3 is 13 residues. This chain's CDR3 is CASSLGTGNEQFF.

The V gene is TRBV29-1, the J gene TRBJ2-7; TCRdb's D call of TRBD1 is untestable without DNA. The germline V gene encodes CDR1 SQVTM and CDR2 ANQGSEA. CDR3 length: 14 residues. CDR3 sequence: CSVEGDASSYEQYF.

The chain recombines TRBV28 with TRBJ2-1; TCRdb's D gene call, TRBD1, goes unchecked for lack of DNA. The CDR3 has 16 residues. The germline CDR1 and CDR2 sequences are MDHEN and SYDVKM. CDR3 sequence reads: CASRRWTGAKNNEQFF.